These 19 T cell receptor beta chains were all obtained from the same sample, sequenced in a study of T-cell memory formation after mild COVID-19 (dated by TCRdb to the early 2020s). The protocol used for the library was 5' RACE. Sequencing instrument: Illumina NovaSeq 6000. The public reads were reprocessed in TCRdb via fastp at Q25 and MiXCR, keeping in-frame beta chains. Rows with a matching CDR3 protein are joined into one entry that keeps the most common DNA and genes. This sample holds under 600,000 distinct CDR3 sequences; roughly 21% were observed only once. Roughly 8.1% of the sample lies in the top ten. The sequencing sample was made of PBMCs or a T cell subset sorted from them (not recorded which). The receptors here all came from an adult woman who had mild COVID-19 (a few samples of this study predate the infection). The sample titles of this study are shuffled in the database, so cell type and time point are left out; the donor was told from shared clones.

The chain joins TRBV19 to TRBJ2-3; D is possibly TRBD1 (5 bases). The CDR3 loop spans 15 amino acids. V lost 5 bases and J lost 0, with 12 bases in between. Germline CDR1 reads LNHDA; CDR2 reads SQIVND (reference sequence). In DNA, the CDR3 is TGTGCCAGTAGTCTACAGGTCTCTAGCACAGATACGCAGTATTTT. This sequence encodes CASSLQVSSTDTQYF.

The CDR3 nucleotides are TGTGCCAGCAGCCCGCCAGACCTCTATGGCTACACCTTC. Translating gives CASSPPDLYGYTF. J is TRBJ1-2 and V is TRBV7-9; no reliable D call. This CDR3 is 13 amino acids long. The V end was cut by 5 bases, the J end by 4 bases, with 11 bases between. From germline, CDR1 is SEHNR and CDR2 FQNEAQ (reference sequence).

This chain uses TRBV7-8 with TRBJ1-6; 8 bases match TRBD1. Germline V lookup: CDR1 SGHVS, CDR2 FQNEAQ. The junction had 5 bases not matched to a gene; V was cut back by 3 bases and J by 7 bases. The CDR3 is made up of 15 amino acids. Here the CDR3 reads CASSFGDRLNSPLHF. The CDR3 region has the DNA TGTGCCAGCAGCTTTGGGGACAGGTTAAATTCACCCCTCCACTTT.

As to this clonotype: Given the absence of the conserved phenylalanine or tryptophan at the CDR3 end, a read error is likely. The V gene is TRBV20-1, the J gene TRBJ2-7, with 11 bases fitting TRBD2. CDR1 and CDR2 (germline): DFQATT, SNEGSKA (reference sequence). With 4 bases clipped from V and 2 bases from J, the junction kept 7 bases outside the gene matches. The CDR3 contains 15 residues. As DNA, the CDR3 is TGCAGTGCTAAGGGGCCGACTAGCGGGGCCTACGAGCAGTACTAC. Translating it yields CSAKGPTSGAYEQYY.

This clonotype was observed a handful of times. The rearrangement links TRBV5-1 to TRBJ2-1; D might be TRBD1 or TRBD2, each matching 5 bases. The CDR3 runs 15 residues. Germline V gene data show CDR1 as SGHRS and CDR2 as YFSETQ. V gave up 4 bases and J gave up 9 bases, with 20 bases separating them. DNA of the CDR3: TGCGCCAGCAGCAACCGGGACCGACCGCCGGGTGAGCAGTTCTTC. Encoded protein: CASSNRDRPPGEQFF.

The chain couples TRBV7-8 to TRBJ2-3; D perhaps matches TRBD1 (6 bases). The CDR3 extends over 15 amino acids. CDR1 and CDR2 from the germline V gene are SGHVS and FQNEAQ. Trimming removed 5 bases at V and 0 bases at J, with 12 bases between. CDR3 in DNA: TGTGCCAGCAGCGGGGGCGCAGGTAGCACAGATACGCAGTATTTT. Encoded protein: CASSGGAGSTDTQYF.

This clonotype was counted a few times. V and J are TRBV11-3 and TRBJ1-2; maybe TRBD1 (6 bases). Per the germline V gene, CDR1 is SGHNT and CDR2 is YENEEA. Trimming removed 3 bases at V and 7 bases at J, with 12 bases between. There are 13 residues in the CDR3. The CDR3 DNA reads TGTGCCAGCAGCTTTCCGGACAGAGGTGGCTACACCTTC. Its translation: CASSFPDRGGYTF.

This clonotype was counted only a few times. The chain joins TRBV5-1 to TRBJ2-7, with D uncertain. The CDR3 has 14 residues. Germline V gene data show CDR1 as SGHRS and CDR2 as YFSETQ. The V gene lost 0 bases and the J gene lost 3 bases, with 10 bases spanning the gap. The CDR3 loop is CASSLVGVYYEQYF. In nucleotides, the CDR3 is TGCGCCAGCAGCTTGGTTGGCGTTTACTACGAGCAGTACTTC.

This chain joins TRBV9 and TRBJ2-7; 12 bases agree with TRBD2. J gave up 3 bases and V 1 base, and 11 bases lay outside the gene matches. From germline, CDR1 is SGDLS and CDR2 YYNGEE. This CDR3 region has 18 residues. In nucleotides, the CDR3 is TGTGCCAGCAGCGTATCCTGGCTAGCGGGGGGGCCAGGCTACGAGCAGTACTTC. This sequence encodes CASSVSWLAGGPGYEQYF.

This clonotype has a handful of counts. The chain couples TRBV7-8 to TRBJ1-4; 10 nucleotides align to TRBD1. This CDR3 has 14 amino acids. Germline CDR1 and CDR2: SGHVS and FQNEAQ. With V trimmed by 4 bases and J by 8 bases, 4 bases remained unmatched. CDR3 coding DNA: TGTGCCAGCAGCTCGGACAGGGGGTGGGAAAAACTGTTTTTT. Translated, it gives CASSSDRGWEKLFF.

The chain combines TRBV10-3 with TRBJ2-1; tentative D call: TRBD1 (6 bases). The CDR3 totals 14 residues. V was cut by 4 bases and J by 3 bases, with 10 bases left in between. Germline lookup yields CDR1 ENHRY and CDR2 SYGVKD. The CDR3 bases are TGTGCCATCAGTGCCCGACAGGACTACAATGAGCAGTTCTTC. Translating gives CAISARQDYNEQFF.

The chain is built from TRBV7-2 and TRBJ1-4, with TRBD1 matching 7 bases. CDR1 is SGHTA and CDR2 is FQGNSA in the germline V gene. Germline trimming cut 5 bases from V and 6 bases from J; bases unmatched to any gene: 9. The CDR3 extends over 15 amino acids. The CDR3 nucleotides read TGTGCCAGCAGCCGGGACAGCCGCGGTTATGAAAAACTGTTTTTT. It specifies CASSRDSRGYEKLFF. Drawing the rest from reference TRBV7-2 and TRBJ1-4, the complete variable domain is GAGVSQSPSNKVTEKGKDVELRCDPISGHTALYWYRQSLGQGLEFLIYFQGNSAPDKSGLPSDRFSAERTGGSVSTLTIQRTQQEDSAVYLCASSRDSRGYEKLFFGSGTQLSVL.

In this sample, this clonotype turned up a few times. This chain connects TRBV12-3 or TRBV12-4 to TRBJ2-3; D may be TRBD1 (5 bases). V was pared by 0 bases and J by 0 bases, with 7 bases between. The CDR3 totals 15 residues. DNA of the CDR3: TGTGCCAGCAGTTTAGCGACAGATAGCACAGATACGCAGTATTTT. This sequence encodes CASSLATDSTDTQYF.

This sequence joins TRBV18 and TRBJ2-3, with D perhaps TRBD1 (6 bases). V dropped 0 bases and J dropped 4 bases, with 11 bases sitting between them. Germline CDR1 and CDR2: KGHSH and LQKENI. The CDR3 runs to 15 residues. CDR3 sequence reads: CASSPPAGVADTQYF. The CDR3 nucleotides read TGTGCCAGCTCACCACCGGCAGGGGTGGCAGATACGCAGTATTTT. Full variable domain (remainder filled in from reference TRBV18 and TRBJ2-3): NAGVMQNPRHLVRRRGQEARLRCSPMKGHSHVYWYRQLPEEGLKFMVYLQKENIIDESGMPKERFSAEFPKEGPSILRIQQVVRGDSAAYFCASSPPAGVADTQYFGPGTRLTVL.

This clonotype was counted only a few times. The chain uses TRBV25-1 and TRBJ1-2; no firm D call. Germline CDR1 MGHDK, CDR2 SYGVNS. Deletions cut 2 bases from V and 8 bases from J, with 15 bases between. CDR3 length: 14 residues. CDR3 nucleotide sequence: TGTGCCAGCAGTGAAACGGGCGGAGAGATGGGCTACACCTTC. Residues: CASSETGGEMGYTF.

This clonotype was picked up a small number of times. The CDR3 nucleotides are TGTGCCAGCAGCTTAGAGTCTGGTTTCATCTTGAACACTGAAGCTTTCTTT. Amino acid sequence: CASSLESGFILNTEAFF. V is TRBV7-6 and J is TRBJ1-1; unclear D gene. Germline V lookup: CDR1 SGHVS, CDR2 FNYEAQ. V was shortened by 1 base and J by 0 bases, with 15 bases between the two germline ends. CDR3 length: 17 amino acids.

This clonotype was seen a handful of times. The CDR3 coding sequence is TGTGCCAGCAGCTTGGGGGTCATCACCGGGGAGCTGTTTTTT. Protein: CASSLGVITGELFF. The chain links TRBV5-6 to TRBJ2-2; unclear D gene. Trimming took 0 bases from V and 4 from J, leaving 7 bases between them. CDR1 SGHDT and CDR2 YYEEEE come from the germline V gene. The CDR3 totals 14 residues.

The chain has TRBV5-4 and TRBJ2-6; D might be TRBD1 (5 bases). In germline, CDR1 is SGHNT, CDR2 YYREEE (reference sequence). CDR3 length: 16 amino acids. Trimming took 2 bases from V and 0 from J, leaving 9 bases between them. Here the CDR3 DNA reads TGTGCCAGCAGCTTTAGACAGATCTCTGGGGCCAACGTCCTGACTTTC. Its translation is CASSFRQISGANVLTF. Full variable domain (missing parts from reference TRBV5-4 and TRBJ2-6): ETGVTQSPTHLIKTRGQQVTLRCSSQSGHNTVSWYQQALGQGPQFIFQYYREEENGRGNFPPRFSGLQFPNYSSELNVNALELDDSALYLCASSFRQISGANVLTFGAGSRLTVL.

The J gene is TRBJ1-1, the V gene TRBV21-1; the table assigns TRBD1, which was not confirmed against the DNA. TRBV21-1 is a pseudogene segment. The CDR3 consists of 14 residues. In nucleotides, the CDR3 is TGTGCCAGCAGCAAAGATGACAGGGGTGCTGAAGCTTTCTTT. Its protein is CASSKDDRGAEAFF.